These T cell receptor beta chains were read from a single sample in a study of cytomegalovirus exposure and HLA in healthy donors. Assay used: immunoSEQ multiplex PCR; TCRdb lists only in-frame clones, some missing. The sample shows under 200,000 clones, about three quarters of them seen only once. Sequenced sample: PBMCs. The source of these receptors is a woman in her 40s in good health and CMV-seropositive. Each CDR3 is given with its conserved first and last residue. A D gene is named only where the DNA matches it firmly. Some rows have no size entry. The others give once, few or many, or a class for an expanded clone.

TRBD1	TRBV6-5	14	TRBJ1-1	NA	CASSKSGQLRVAFF	TGTGCCAGCAGTAAGTCGGGACAGCTAAGAGTAGCTTTCTTT
NA	TRBV6-5	15	TRBJ1-2	NA	CASSYSGGHSYGYTF	TGTGCCAGCAGTTACTCGGGGGGGCATAGCTATGGCTACACCTTC
TRBD2	TRBV5-1	15	TRBJ2-1	NA	CASSGGLAGMDEQFF	TGCGCCAGCAGCGGGGGACTAGCGGGAATGGATGAGCAGTTCTTC
TRBD1	TRBV4-3	16	TRBJ2-7	once	CASSQQREGGMDEQYF	TGCGCCAGCAGCCAACAAAGGGAAGGGGGCATGGACGAGCAGTACTTC
NA	TRBV9	15	TRBJ2-2	NA	CASSLGGRNTGELFF	TGTGCCAGCAGCCTCGGAGGCAGGAACACCGGGGAGCTGTTTTTT
NA	TRBV2	15	TRBJ2-2	NA	CASSEVQGWAGELFF	TGTGCCAGCAGTGAAGTCCAGGGGTGGGCCGGGGAGCTGTTTTTT
NA	TRBV5-1	17	TRBJ2-6	NA	CASSSVDGSSGANVLTF	TGCGCCAGCAGCTCGGTCGACGGGAGCTCTGGGGCCAACGTCCTGACTTTC
TRBD1	TRBV29-1	15	TRBJ2-1	NA	CSAVPWDRGYNEQFF	TGCAGCGCCGTGCCCTGGGACAGGGGGTACAATGAGCAGTTCTTC
TRBD1	TRBV6-5	14	TRBJ1-2	NA	CASSYNRGQDGYTF	TGTGCCAGCAGTTATAACAGGGGGCAGGATGGCTACACCTTC
TRBD1	TRBV6-1	16	TRBJ2-7	once	CASSGDRDRNNYEQYF	TGTGCCAGCAGTGGAGACCGGGACAGGAACAATTACGAGCAGTACTTC
NA	TRBV6-5	14	TRBJ2-3	NA	CASSLNRDPDTQYF	TGTGCCAGCAGTTTGAACAGGGACCCAGATACGCAGTATTTT
TRBD1	TRBV7-9	14	TRBJ1-5	few	CASSAQGGDQPQHF	TGTGCCAGCAGCGCACAGGGGGGTGATCAGCCCCAGCATTTT
TRBD2	TRBV7-8	16	TRBJ2-7	NA	CASRPLGLAGTYEQYF	TGTGCCAGCAGACCACTCGGACTAGCGGGCACCTACGAGCAGTACTTC
NA	TRBV4-3	15	TRBJ1-4	few	CASSLGRQGNEKLFF	TGCGCCAGCAGCCTGGGACGCCAGGGGAACGAAAAACTGTTTTTT
TRBD1	TRBV7-2	15	TRBJ1-5	few	CASSFVGQGAWPQHF	TGTGCCAGCAGCTTTGTGGGACAGGGGGCCTGGCCCCAGCATTTT
TRBD2	TRBV18	15	TRBJ2-7	NA	CASSKTSGDSYEQYF	TGTGCCAGCTCAAAGACTAGCGGTGATTCCTACGAGCAGTACTTC
TRBD2	TRBV5-4	13	TRBJ2-3	NA	CASSFGGGDTQYF	TGTGCCAGCAGCTTTGGCGGGGGAGATACGCAGTATTTT
TRBD2	TRBV9	16	TRBJ2-5	NA	CASSVRLAGPQETQYF	TGTGCCAGCAGCGTAAGACTAGCGGGCCCCCAAGAGACCCAGTACTTC
NA	TRBV7-5	16	TRBJ1-2	NA	CARSFPDRLVGYGYTF	TGTGCCAGAAGCTTCCCAGACAGACTCGTAGGCTATGGCTACACCTTC
NA	TRBV9	15	TRBJ2-7	NA	CASSPNEQRTYEQYF	TGTGCCAGCAGCCCCAACGAACAGAGGACTTACGAGCAGTACTTC
TRBD1	TRBV11-2	13	TRBJ2-7	once	CASSSDRAHEQYF	TGTGCCAGCAGCTCGGACAGGGCCCACGAGCAGTACTTC
NA	TRBV11-2	13	TRBJ2-7	NA	CASSSGPVYEQYF	TGTGCCAGCAGCTCTGGGCCAGTCTACGAGCAGTACTTC
TRBD1	TRBV7-8	14	TRBJ1-6	NA	CASSFDRVNSPLHF	TGTGCCAGCAGCTTTGACAGGGTTAATTCACCCCTCCACTTT
NA	TRBV12-5	13	TRBJ2-1	NA	CASAGTMGATQFF	TGTGCTAGTGCCGGGACTATGGGGGCTACGCAGTTCTTC
TRBD1	TRBV6-5	15	TRBJ2-5	NA	CASSYFRGSQETQYF	TGTGCCAGCAGTTATTTCAGGGGGTCCCAAGAGACCCAGTACTTC
TRBD2	TRBV7-6	16	TRBJ2-3	NA	CASSLTSGTSTDTQYF	TGTGCCAGCAGCTTGACTAGCGGGACTAGCACAGATACGCAGTATTTT
NA	TRBV10-2	15	TRBJ1-5	NA	CASTGGTDSNQPQHF	TGCGCCAGCACAGGAGGGACGGATAGCAATCAGCCCCAGCATTTT